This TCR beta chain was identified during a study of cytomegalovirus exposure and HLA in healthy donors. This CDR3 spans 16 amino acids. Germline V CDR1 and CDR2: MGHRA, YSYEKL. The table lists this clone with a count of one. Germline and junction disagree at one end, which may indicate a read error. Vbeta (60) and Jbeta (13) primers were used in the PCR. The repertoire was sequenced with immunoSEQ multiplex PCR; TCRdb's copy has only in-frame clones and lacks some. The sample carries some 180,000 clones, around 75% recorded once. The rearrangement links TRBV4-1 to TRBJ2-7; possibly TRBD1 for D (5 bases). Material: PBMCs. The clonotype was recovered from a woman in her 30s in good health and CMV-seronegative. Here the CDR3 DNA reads TGTGCCAGCAGCCCCCAGGTTTCCAGGGTAGATGGCGAGCAGTACTTC. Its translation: CASSPQVSRVDGEQYF.